The clone carrying this T cell receptor beta chain came up a few times. Its antigen is unidentified. The sample originates from a study of T-cell memory formation after mild COVID-19. Findings and caveats of the study: Contracting CD8+ clones were enriched in EMRA, CD4+ mainly in CM and EM.

The CDR3 consists of 14 residues. V lost 9 bases and J 0 bases, leaving 12 bases between the germline ends. Using constant-segment primers, 5'RACE produced TCR alpha and TCR beta cDNA libraries carrying sample barcodes and UMIs. TCRdb fed the 5' RACE reads into MiXCR, producing one record per CDR3 protein. This table holds about 260,000 distinct CDR3 sequences, 15% to 20% found once. The receptor was isolated from a man aged 18 to 30 who had mild COVID-19 (a few samples of this study predate the infection). Cell type and time point are not known. The sequenced sample was PBMCs or a T cell subset sorted from them (not recorded which). The genes are TRBV12-3 or TRBV12-4 and TRBJ1-3, with D perhaps matching TRBD1 (5 bases). The CDR3 loop is CASRPGTSGNTIYF. For the CDR3, the DNA is TGTGCCAGTCGGCCGGGGACCTCTGGAAACACCATATATTTT.